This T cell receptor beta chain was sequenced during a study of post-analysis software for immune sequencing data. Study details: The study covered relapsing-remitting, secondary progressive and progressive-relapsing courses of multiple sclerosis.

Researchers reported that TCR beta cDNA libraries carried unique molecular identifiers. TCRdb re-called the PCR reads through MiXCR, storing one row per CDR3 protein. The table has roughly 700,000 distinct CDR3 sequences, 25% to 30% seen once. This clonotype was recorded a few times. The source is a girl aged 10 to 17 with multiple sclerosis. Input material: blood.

CDR3 sequence (DNA): TGTGCCAGCAAGGGTTGGGGCGACGAGCAGTACTTC. It encodes CASKGWGDEQYF. The chain links TRBV6-5 to TRBJ2-5; tentatively, D is TRBD1 (5 bases). The J call may not be correct, given that the DNA end is closer to TRBJ2-7. The CDR3 is 12 residues long. Germline CDR1 MNHEY, CDR2 SVGAGI.